These 12 T cell receptor beta chains originate from one sample sequenced in a study of blood T cell repertoires in COVID-19. Generated by immunoSEQ multiplex PCR, the TCRdb table keeps only in-frame clones and is missing some. The data contain about 360,000 clones, 86% of them singletons. The sample taken for sequencing was peripheral blood. The receptors were sampled from a woman in her fifties or sixties with COVID-19, enrolled during active disease.

The chain combines TRBV7-8 with TRBJ2-1, with 8 bases fitting TRBD1. The CDR3 is 15 residues long. V lost 5 bases and J lost 7; bases outside the gene matches: 10. Germline V gives CDR1 SGHVS, CDR2 FQNEAQ. The CDR3 protein is CASSPRTGLDNEQFF. CDR3 nucleotides: TGTGCCAGCAGCCCGAGGACAGGGTTGGATAATGAGCAGTTCTTC.

The chain combines TRBV6-6 with TRBJ1-6, with D possibly matching TRBD1 (6 bases). Germline V lookup: CDR1 MNHNY, CDR2 SVGAGI (reference sequence). This CDR3 is 15 amino acids long. Trimming removed 6 bases from V and 9 bases from J, with 18 bases in between. CDR3 sequence reads: CASRPQGSISSPLHF. In DNA form, the CDR3 reads TGTGCCAGCAGGCCACAGGGTTCCATCTCTTCACCCCTCCACTTT.

This chain joins TRBV9 and TRBJ2-3; perhaps TRBD1 as D (5 bases). Per germline, CDR1 SGDLS and CDR2 YYNGEE. The ends were cut back, 0 bases at V and 3 bases at J, with 8 bases in the middle. This CDR3 has 14 amino acids. CDR3 DNA: TGTGCCAGCAGCGTAGAGGGGCTGACAGATACGCAGTATTTT. This gives the protein CASSVEGLTDTQYF.

This chain joins TRBV10-1 and TRBJ2-1, with 9 bases fitting TRBD2. There are 15 residues in the CDR3. Germline CDR1 WNHNN, CDR2 SYGVQD (reference sequence). V lost 4 bases, J lost 12 bases, and 13 bases stayed unmatched. The CDR3 DNA sequence: TGCGCCAGCAGTGCCGTGGGGACTAGCCCTGCAGTGCAGTTCTTC. It encodes CASSAVGTSPAVQFF.

The rearrangement links TRBV6-6 to TRBJ2-5, with TRBD2 identical over 8 bases. The V and J ends lost 6 bases and 4 bases, in that order; junction bases with no gene match: 1. Germline V gene sequence: CDR1 MNHNY, CDR2 SVGAGI (reference sequence). The CDR3 loop spans 12 amino acids. CDR3 residues: CASSSGGETQYF. For the CDR3, the DNA is TGTGCCAGCAGCAGCGGGGGAGAGACCCAGTACTTC.

The rearrangement joins TRBV19 to TRBJ2-7; D is ambiguous. Trimming stripped 5 bases from V and 1 base from J, with 12 bases between. Germline V CDR1 and CDR2: LNHDA, SQIVND (reference sequence). CDR3 size: 14 residues. CDR3 in amino acids: CASSELQRSYEQYF. Written as DNA, the CDR3 is TGTGCCAGTAGTGAACTCCAACGGTCCTACGAGCAGTACTTC.

This chain links TRBV13 with TRBJ1-4, with 7 positions matching TRBD1. Germline-derived CDR1 and CDR2 are PRHDT and FYEKMQ (reference sequence). This CDR3 is built from 14 residues. Trimming cost V 3 bases and J 4 bases; bases outside gene matches: 2. CDR3 sequence reads: CASSFGTDNEKLFF. CDR3 DNA sequence: TGTGCCAGCAGCTTCGGGACAGATAATGAAAAACTGTTTTTT.

The rearrangement uses TRBV30 and TRBJ1-1; D possibly corresponds to TRBD1 (5 bases). V gave up 5 bases and J gave up 4 bases, with 11 bases separating them. The CDR3 length is 12 residues. Germline V CDR1 and CDR2: GTSNPN, SVGIG (reference sequence). CDR3 sequence (DNA): TGTGCCTGGGACAGATTGGGCACTGAAGCTTTCTTT. This gives the protein CAWDRLGTEAFF.

The chain combines TRBV7-2 with TRBJ1-4; the D gene is possibly TRBD1 (6 bases). This CDR3 has 14 residues. Trimming removed 6 bases from V and 10 bases from J, with 18 bases in between. In germline, CDR1 is SGHTA, CDR2 FQGNSA. The CDR3 coding sequence is TGTGCCAGCAGTTATACCCAGGGGATAAGAAAACTGTTTTTT. Its protein product is CASSYTQGIRKLFF.

The chain recombines TRBV11-2 with TRBJ2-5; 7 bases are shared with TRBD1. The junction had 7 bases not matched to a gene; V was cut back by 1 base and J by 5 bases. The length of the CDR3 is 15 residues. CDR1 and CDR2 from the germline V gene are SGHAT and FQNNGV. CDR3 region: CASSLVGGGEETQYF. The DNA of the CDR3 is TGTGCCAGCAGCTTAGTAGGGGGCGGAGAGGAGACCCAGTACTTC. The whole variable domain, remainder taken from reference TRBV11-2 and TRBJ2-5, is EAGVAQSPRYKIIEKRQSVAFWCNPISGHATLYWYQQILGQGPKLLIQFQNNGVVDDSQLPKDRFSAERLKGVDSTLKIQPAKLEDSAVYLCASSLVGGGEETQYFGPGTRLLVL.

The rearrangement uses TRBV3-1 (or the pseudogene TRBV3-2) and TRBJ2-7, with a possible D match to TRBD1 (6 bases). This CDR3 is 14 amino acids long. The germline V gene encodes CDR1 LGHDT and CDR2 YNNKEL (reference sequence). V was clipped by 4 bases and J by 4 bases, with 14 bases between them. This CDR3 is CASSLRGGQYEQYF. As DNA, the CDR3 is TGTGCCAGCAGCCTGAGAGGGGGACAATACGAGCAGTACTTC.

V usage is TRBV5-3 and J usage is TRBJ1-5; D is unclear. TRBV5-3 is identified as an open reading frame with a role that is uncertain. This CDR3 region has 16 residues. V lost 3 bases and J lost 1, with 14 bases in between. CDR3 in amino acids: CARSYRRQRSNQPQHF. CDR3 coding DNA: TGTGCCAGAAGCTATCGGAGGCAGAGAAGCAATCAGCCCCAGCATTTT.